Following are 7 T cell receptor beta chains from one sample sequenced in a study of cytomegalovirus exposure and HLA in healthy donors (dated by TCRdb to the late 2010s). Receptor amplification or capture employed the immunoSEQ multiplex PCR assay. For the multiplex PCR, a mixture combining 60 forward primers for TCR Vbeta segments and 13 reverse primers for TCR Jbeta segments was used. TCRdb took over this immuneACCESS table, retaining in-frame rearrangements with V and J assigned. Such tables are incomplete; in checked studies, under half of the missing clones stem from an unresolved V gene, and the remainder is unexplained. In all, the sample holds approximately 200,000 clones, and 70% to 85% of those were seen once. About 0.1% of the sample lies in the top ten. The sample consisted of PBMCs. The source is a boy between 2 and 10 years old in good health and CMV-seronegative.

The rearrangement links TRBV7-9 to TRBJ1-6; D not resolved. V lost 5 bases, J lost 5 bases, and 13 bases lay in between. The CDR3 loop spans 15 amino acids. Looked up from germline, CDR1 is SEHNR and CDR2 is FQNEAQ (reference sequence). DNA of the CDR3: TGTGCCAGCAGCCCCTCGGGATGGGATAATTCACCCCTCCACTTT. This gives the protein CASSPSGWDNSPLHF.

The table lists this clone with a few counts. The chain combines TRBV2 with TRBJ2-3, with a possible D match to TRBD2 (6 bases). Germline-derived CDR1 and CDR2 are SNHLY and FYNNEI. Trimming left V 3 bases short and J 0 bases short, with 10 bases between. This CDR3 has 15 amino acids. CDR3 DNA sequence: TGTGCCAGCAGTGAGGAGGGGCCTAGCACAGATACGCAGTATTTT. The encoded protein is CASSEEGPSTDTQYF.

The V call is TRBV4-2, the J call TRBJ2-1; 11 positions agree with TRBD2. Germline loops: CDR1 LGHNA, CDR2 YNFKEQ. V gave up 1 base and J gave up 8 bases; unmatched junction bases: 4. This CDR3 is 15 amino acids long. In DNA, the CDR3 is TGTGCCAGCAGCCAAGGGGCTAGCGGGGGGTATGAGCAGTTCTTC. This codes for CASSQGASGGYEQFF.

The V gene is TRBV6-5, the J gene TRBJ2-3, with 9 bases identical to TRBD1. With 0 bases clipped from V and 6 bases from J, the junction kept 4 bases outside the gene matches. This CDR3 is built from 15 residues. Germline V gene lookup returns CDR1 MNHEY and CDR2 SVGAGI. The CDR3 DNA reads TGTGCCAGCAGTTACTCGACAGGGGGGTACGATACGCAGTATTTT. Translation gives CASSYSTGGYDTQYF.

The V call is TRBV6-1, the J call TRBJ2-7; a weak D match, TRBD2 (6 bases). CDR3 size: 15 residues. V shed 3 bases and J shed 1 base, with 13 bases lying between them. Germline CDR1 reads MNHNS; CDR2 reads SASEGT. The CDR3 region has the DNA TGTGCCAGCAGTGAGGAGGGACGGACTTCCTACGAGCAGTACTTC. Protein sequence: CASSEEGRTSYEQYF.

The chain links TRBV12-5 to TRBJ2-5; possible D gene TRBD2, 5 bases. The CDR3 runs 15 residues. CDR1 and CDR2 (germline): LGHNT, FRNRAP. V gave up 5 bases and J gave up 0 bases, with 13 bases separating them. In DNA form, the CDR3 reads TGTGCTAGTGGTCCTCATCCGGGGTACCAAGAGACCCAGTACTTC. It yields the protein CASGPHPGYQETQYF.

This clone was counted once. The chain joins TRBV6-5 to TRBJ2-7; tentative D call: TRBD1 (5 bases). CDR1 and CDR2 (germline): MNHEY, SVGAGI. V lost 0 bases, J lost 2 bases, and 11 bases lay in between. The CDR3 loop spans 15 amino acids. The CDR3 DNA reads TGTGCCAGCAGTTACTCCTTTCCAGGGACCTACGAGCAGTACTTC. Amino acid sequence: CASSYSFPGTYEQYF.